This T cell receptor beta chain was recovered during a study of T cell responses to AZD1222 COVID-19 vaccine. Findings and limits, study-wide: Most donors were white British, females outnumbered males, and clonal diversity was possibly underestimated. The study reported that nearly half of spike-specific TCRs target unmutated variant regions.

The CDR3 has 16 residues. Germline V CDR1 and CDR2: SGHTS, YDEGEE. V lost 4 bases and J lost 5; bases outside the gene matches: 14. The data were produced by immunoSEQ multiplex PCR, yet TCRdb's version contains in-frame clones alone and is incomplete. The sample has about 180,000 clones; around 94% are singletons. Pooled samples include second doses given at about 4 or 12 weeks. Remarks on this clone: Its antigen is as yet unknown.

This clonotype originated in an adult who received the AZD1222 COVID-19 vaccine. The source was peripheral blood, collected 28 days after the second AZD1222 dose. This sequence joins TRBV5-8 and TRBJ2-7; 8 bases line up with TRBD1. As DNA, the CDR3 is TGTGCCAGCAGCGACGCGGGGACAGGTGGGTTCAACGAGCAGTACTTC. Protein product: CASSDAGTGGFNEQYF.